The present TCR beta chain was sequenced within a study of blood T cell repertoires in COVID-19. Sequencing was performed with immunoSEQ multiplex PCR; in TCRdb, only in-frame clones are kept and a portion is missing. Of some 340,000 clones in the sample, less than 85% were seen once. Germline V gene data show CDR1 as KGHSH and CDR2 as LQKENI. The CDR3 is 16 residues long. Deletions cut 5 bases from V and 0 bases from J, with 13 bases between. The genes are TRBV18 and TRBJ2-2, with TRBD2 as a possible D gene (6 bases). The TCR comes from a woman under 30 with acute or convalescent COVID-19. The sequencing sample was made of peripheral blood. The CDR3 DNA sequence: TGTGCCAGCTCAGTCGGGACTCCACCGAACACCGGGGAGCTGTTTTTT. Translating gives CASSVGTPPNTGELFF.